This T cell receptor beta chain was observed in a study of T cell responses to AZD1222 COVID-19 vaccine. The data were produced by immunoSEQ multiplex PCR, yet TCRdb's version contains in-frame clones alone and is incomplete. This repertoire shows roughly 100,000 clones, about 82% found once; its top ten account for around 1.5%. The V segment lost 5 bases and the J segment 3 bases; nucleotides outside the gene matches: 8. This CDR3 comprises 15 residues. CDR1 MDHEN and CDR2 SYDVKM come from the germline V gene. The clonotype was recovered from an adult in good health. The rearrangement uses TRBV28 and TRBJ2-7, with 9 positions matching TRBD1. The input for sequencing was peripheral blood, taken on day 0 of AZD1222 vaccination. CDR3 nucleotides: TGTGCCAGCAGTCTGCCGGGACAGGGTCACTACGAGCAGTACTTC. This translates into CASSLPGQGHYEQYF.